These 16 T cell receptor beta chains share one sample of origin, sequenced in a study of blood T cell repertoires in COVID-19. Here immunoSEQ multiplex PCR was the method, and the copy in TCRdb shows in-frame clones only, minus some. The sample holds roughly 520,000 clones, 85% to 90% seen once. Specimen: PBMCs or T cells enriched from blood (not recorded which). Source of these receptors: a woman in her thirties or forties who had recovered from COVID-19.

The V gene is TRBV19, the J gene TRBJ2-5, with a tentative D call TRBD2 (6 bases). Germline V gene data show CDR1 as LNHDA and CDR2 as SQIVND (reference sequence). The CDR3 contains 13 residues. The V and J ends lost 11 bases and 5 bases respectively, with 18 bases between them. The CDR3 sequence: CAVQSLAGETQYF. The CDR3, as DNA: TGTGCCGTCCAATCACTAGCTGGGGAGACCCAGTACTTC.

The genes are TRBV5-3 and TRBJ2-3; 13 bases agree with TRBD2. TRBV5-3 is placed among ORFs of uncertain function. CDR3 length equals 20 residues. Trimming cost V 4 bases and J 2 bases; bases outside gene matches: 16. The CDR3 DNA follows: TGTGCCAGAAGCCTCGAACCGGGACTAGCGGGACCCGGGGCCACAGATACGCAGTATTTT. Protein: CARSLEPGLAGPGATDTQYF.

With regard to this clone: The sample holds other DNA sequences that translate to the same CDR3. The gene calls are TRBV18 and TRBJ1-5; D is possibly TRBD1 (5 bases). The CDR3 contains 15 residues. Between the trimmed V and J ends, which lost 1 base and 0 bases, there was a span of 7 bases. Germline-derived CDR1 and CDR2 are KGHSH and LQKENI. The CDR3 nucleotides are TGTGCCAGCTCACCACGGGGGGATAGCAATCAGCCCCAGCATTTT. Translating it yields CASSPRGDSNQPQHF.

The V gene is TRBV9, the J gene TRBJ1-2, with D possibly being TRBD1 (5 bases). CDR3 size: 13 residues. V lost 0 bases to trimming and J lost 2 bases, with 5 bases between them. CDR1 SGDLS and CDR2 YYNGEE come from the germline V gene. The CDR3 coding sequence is TGTGCCAGCAGCGTAGAGGGGAACTATGGCTACACCTTC. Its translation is CASSVEGNYGYTF.

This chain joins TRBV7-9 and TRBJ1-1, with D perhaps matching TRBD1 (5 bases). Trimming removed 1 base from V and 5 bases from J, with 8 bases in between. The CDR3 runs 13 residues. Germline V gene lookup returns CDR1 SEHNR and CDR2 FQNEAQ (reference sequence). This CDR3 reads CASSLVTATEAFF. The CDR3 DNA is TGTGCCAGCAGCTTAGTGACAGCAACTGAAGCTTTCTTT. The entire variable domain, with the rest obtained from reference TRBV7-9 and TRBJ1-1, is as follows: DTGVSQNPRHKITKRGQNVTFRCDPISEHNRLYWYRQTLGQGPEFLTYFQNEAQLEKSRLLSDRFSAERPKGSFSTLEIQRTEQGDSAMYLCASSLVTATEAFFGQGTRLTVV.

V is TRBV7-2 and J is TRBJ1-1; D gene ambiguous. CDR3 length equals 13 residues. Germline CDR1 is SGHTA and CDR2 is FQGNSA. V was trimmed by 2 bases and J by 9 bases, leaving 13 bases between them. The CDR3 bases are TGTGCCAGCAGCTTATACGGGTGGCAGAAAGCTTTCTTT. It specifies CASSLYGWQKAFF. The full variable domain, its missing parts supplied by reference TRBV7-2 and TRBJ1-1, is GAGVSQSPSNKVTEKGKDVELRCDPISGHTALYWYRQSLGQGLEFLIYFQGNSAPDKSGLPSDRFSAERTGGSVSTLTIQRTQQEDSAVYLCASSLYGWQKAFFGQGTRLTVV.

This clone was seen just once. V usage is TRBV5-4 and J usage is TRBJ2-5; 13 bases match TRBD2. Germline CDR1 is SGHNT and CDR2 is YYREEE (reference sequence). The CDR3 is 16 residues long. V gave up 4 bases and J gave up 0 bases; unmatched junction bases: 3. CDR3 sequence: CASSHGTSGDQETQYF. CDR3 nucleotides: TGTGCCAGCAGCCACGGGACTAGCGGGGACCAAGAGACCCAGTACTTC. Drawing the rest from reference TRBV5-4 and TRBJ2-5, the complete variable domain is ETGVTQSPTHLIKTRGQQVTLRCSSQSGHNTVSWYQQALGQGPQFIFQYYREEENGRGNFPPRFSGLQFPNYSSELNVNALELDDSALYLCASSHGTSGDQETQYFGPGTRLLVL.

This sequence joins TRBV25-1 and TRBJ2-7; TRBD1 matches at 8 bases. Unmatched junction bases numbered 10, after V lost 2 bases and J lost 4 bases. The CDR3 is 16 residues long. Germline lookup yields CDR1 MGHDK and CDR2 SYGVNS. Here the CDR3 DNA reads TGTGCCAGCAGTGAACACTACGGGACAGGAGTTTACGAGCAGTACTTC. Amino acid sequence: CASSEHYGTGVYEQYF.

CDR3 nucleotides: TGTGCCAGCAGCCAAGGATCGGGACAGGGGGACTTGGAGAATGGCTACACCTTC. Translated: CASSQGSGQGDLENGYTF. The rearrangement joins TRBV9 to TRBJ1-2; 11 bases align to TRBD1. This CDR3 contains 18 residues. Germline trimming cut 4 bases from V and 6 bases from J; bases unmatched to any gene: 17. Germline values: CDR1 SGDLS, CDR2 YYNGEE.

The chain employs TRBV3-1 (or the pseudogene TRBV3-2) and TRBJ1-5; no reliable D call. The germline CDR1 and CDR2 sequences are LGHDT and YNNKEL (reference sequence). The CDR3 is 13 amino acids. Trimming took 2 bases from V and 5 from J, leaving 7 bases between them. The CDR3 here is CASSQLADQPQHF. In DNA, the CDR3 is TGTGCCAGCAGCCAATTAGCAGATCAGCCCCAGCATTTT.

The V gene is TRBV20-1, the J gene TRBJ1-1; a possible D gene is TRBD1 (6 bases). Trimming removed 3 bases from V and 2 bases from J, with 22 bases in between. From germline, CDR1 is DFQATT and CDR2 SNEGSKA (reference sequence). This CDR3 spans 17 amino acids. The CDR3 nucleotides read TGCAGTGCTAGTAAAAACAGGGCTTGGGGACTAAACACTGAAGCTTTCTTT. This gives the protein CSASKNRAWGLNTEAFF.

CDR3 sequence (DNA): TGTGCCAGCAGCTCCTCCGGGTATGGCTACACCTTC. Its protein is CASSSSGYGYTF. V and J are TRBV7-2 and TRBJ1-2; D is unclear. Germline CDR1 SGHTA, CDR2 FQGNSA. The ends were cut back, 4 bases at V and 5 bases at J, with 8 bases in the middle. CDR3 length: 12 amino acids.

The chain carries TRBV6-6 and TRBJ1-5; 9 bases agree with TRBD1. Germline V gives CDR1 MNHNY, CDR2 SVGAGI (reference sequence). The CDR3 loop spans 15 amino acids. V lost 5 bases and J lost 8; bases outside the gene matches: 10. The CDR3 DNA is TGTGCCAGCAGTACTGGACAGGGGAGTAGGGAGCCCCAGCATTTT. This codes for CASSTGQGSREPQHF.

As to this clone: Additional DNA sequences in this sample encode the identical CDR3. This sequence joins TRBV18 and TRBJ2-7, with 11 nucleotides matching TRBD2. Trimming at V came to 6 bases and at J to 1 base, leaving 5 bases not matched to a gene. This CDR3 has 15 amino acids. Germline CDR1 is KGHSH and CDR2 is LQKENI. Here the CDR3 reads CASSLGLADSYEQYF. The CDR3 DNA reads TGTGCCAGCTCCCTGGGACTAGCGGATTCCTACGAGCAGTACTTC. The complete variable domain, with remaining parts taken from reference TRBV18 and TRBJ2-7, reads NAGVMQNPRHLVRRRGQEARLRCSPMKGHSHVYWYRQLPEEGLKFMVYLQKENIIDESGMPKERFSAEFPKEGPSILRIQQVVRGDSAAYFCASSLGLADSYEQYFGPGTRLTVT.

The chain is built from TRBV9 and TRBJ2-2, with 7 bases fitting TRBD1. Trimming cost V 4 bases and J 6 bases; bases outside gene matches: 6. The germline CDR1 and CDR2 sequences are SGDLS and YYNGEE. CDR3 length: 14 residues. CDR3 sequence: CASSTDRAPGELFF. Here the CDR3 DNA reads TGTGCCAGCAGCACCGACAGGGCCCCCGGGGAGCTGTTTTTT.

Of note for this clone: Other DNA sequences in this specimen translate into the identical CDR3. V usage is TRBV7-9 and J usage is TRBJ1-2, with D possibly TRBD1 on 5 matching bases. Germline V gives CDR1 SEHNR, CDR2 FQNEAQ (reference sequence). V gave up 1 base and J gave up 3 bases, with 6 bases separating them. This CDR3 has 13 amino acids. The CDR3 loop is CASSLEGDYGYTF. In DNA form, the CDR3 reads TGTGCCAGCAGCTTAGAAGGGGACTATGGCTACACCTTC.